The 19 T cell receptor beta chains presented below share a single source sample, sequenced in a study of T cell clonality in common variable immunodeficiency. Using immunoSEQ multiplex PCR, the repertoire was profiled, and TCRdb retains in-frame clones only, with some absent. Recorded here are approximately 50,000 clones, none singletons. The sample consisted of peripheral blood mononuclear cells. The source is a person aged 18-69 years in good health.

This clone was seen at least ten times. The CDR3 goes on 3 residues after the read ends, and that part is filled in from the germline J gene. The genes are TRBV6-2 or TRBV6-3 and TRBJ1-2, with 7 bases identical to TRBD1. This CDR3 contains 16 residues. In germline, CDR1 is MNHEY, CDR2 SVGEGT. V was clipped by 4 bases and J by 7 bases; unmatched bases: 15. The CDR3 reads CASSFFRTGQGGGYTF. CDR3 DNA, as far as it was read: TGTGCCAGCAGTTTCTTCCGGACAGGACAAGGTGGTGGC.

There are a few counts of this clone. The observed sequence ends 3 residues before the CDR3 terminus, with the missing tail filled in from the germline J gene. This chain connects TRBV6-1 to TRBJ2-3, with 8 bases that match TRBD1. Germline-derived CDR1 and CDR2 are MNHNS and SASEGT. This CDR3 region has 14 residues. The CDR3 loop reads CASSEGQGQETQYF. The DNA read from the CDR3 is TGTGCCAGCAGTGAAGGACAGGGGCAAGAGACG.

This clone appeared many times. The read gets to within 3 residues of the CDR3 end, and the germline J gene fills in the rest. V is TRBV12-5 and J is TRBJ2-3; TRBD1 matches at 7 bases. The germline V gene has CDR1 LGHNT and CDR2 FRNRAP. With V trimmed by 6 bases and J by 0 bases, 6 bases remained unmatched. The CDR3 runs to 15 residues. The CDR3 loop reads CASGSGQSSTDTQYF. Incomplete CDR3 DNA: TGTGCTAGTGGGTCGGGACAGTCTAGCACAGATACG. The variable domain in full, with the rest retrieved from reference TRBV12-5 and TRBJ2-3, is DARVTQTPRHKVTEMGQEVTMRCQPILGHNTVFWYRQTMMQGLELLAYFRNRAPLDDSGMPKDRFSAEMPDATLATLKIQPSEPRDSAVYFCASGSGQSSTDTQYFGPGTRLTVL.

This clone was found many times. The sequence runs out 3 residues before the end of the CDR3; the remainder is reconstructed from the germline J gene. The chain joins TRBV5-4 to TRBJ1-2, with 8 bases that match TRBD1. This CDR3 contains 16 residues. The germline V gene has CDR1 SGHNT and CDR2 YYREEE (reference sequence). CDR3 DNA, as far as it was read: TGTGCCAGCAGCGATCCAGGACAGGGCCCCTACAATGAC. Protein sequence: CASSDPGQGPYND. The entire CDR3 protein reads CASSDPGQGPYNDYTF.

This clone was observed a few times. The CDR3 goes on 3 residues after the read ends, and that part is filled in from the germline J gene. This chain uses TRBV30 with TRBJ1-2; D is ambiguous. Per the germline V gene, CDR1 is GTSNPN and CDR2 is SVGIG (reference sequence). CDR3 size: 17 residues. CDR3 bases read: TGTGCCTGGAACTTTGGACTAGTCAGTTCTCGTGGCAATGAC. Its protein product is CAWNFGLVSSRGND. The entire CDR3 protein reads CAWNFGLVSSRGNDYTF.

This clone was observed at least ten times. The CDR3 end lies 3 residues beyond the end of the read and is filled in from the germline J gene. The V and J genes are TRBV29-1 and TRBJ1-5; D remains unclear. Germline V gives CDR1 SQVTM, CDR2 ANQGSEA. The CDR3 runs to 12 residues. Trimming removed 4 bases from V and 6 bases from J, with 10 bases in between. The CDR3 spells CSVGAGGQPQHF. Partial CDR3 DNA: TGCAGCGTTGGGGCAGGAGGTCAGCCC.

This clone has a count of ten or more. Coverage ceases 3 residues before the CDR3 finishes, and the germline J gene fills in the end. This chain links TRBV5-6 with TRBJ1-6, with a possible D match to TRBD1 (5 bases). Germline V gene sequence: CDR1 SGHDT, CDR2 YYEEEE. Trimming took off 1 base at V and 6 bases at J, with 8 bases between the two ends. The CDR3 consists of 14 residues. The sequenced part of the CDR3 DNA is TGTGCCAGCAGCTTGCAGGGTATTAATTCACCC. This encodes CASSLQGINSP. The full CDR3 reads CASSLQGINSPLHF.

This clone has a count of ten or more. The read gets to within 3 residues of the CDR3 end, and the germline J gene fills in the rest. This chain joins TRBV5-1 and TRBJ2-2; D is undetermined. Trimming removed 4 bases from V and 6 bases from J, with 16 bases in between. There are 15 residues in the CDR3. Germline V CDR1 and CDR2: SGHRS, YFSETQ. The DNA read from the CDR3 is TGCGCCAGCAGCCTGGATCCGCGCAACGCCGGGGAG. Protein product: CASSLDPRNAGE. The entire CDR3 sequence reads CASSLDPRNAGELFF. Filled out from reference TRBV5-1 and TRBJ2-2, the complete variable domain reads KAGVTQTPRYLIKTRGQQVTLSCSPISGHRSVSWYQQTPGQGLQFLFEYFSETQRNKGNFPGRFSGRQFSNSRSEMNVSTLELGDSALYLCASSLDPRNAGELFFGEGSRLTVL.

This clone was counted many times. Read data end 3 residues before the CDR3 end; the end is taken from the germline J gene. This chain connects TRBV10-3 to TRBJ1-2; TRBD1 aligns across 8 bases. V trimming: 10 bases; J trimming: 2 bases; junction bases outside the gene matches: 9. The CDR3 is made up of 14 amino acids. From germline, CDR1 is ENHRY and CDR2 SYGVKD. CDR3 DNA (partial): TGTGCCACCGGACAGGGAGAAGTAAACTATGGC. Translated, it gives CATGQGEVNYG. The CDR3 reads in full as CATGQGEVNYGYTF.

This clone was detected ten times or more. The CDR3 extends 3 residues past the end of the read, so its final part is completed from the germline J gene. The V gene is TRBV30, the J gene TRBJ2-3; D not certain. Germline values: CDR1 GTSNPN, CDR2 SVGIG (reference sequence). Deletions cut 0 bases from V and 4 bases from J, with 8 bases between. The CDR3 runs to 13 residues. The CDR3 is CAWSVLSPDTQYF. Partial CDR3 DNA: TGTGCCTGGAGTGTACTGTCCCCAGATACG.

This clone has a count of ten or more. The read terminates 3 residues ahead of where the CDR3 ends, so the germline J gene completes it. The genes are TRBV5-1 and TRBJ2-5; possibly TRBD1 for D (6 bases). The V end lost 4 bases, the J end lost 0 bases, and 13 bases lay between the germline ends. CDR1 SGHRS and CDR2 YFSETQ come from the germline V gene. This CDR3 is built from 15 residues. The CDR3 spells CASSRAGQYQETQYF. CDR3 DNA (partial): TGCGCCAGCAGCCGCGCCGGACAGTACCAAGAGACC.

In its sample, this clone was seen many times. The CDR3 is cut off 3 residues early in the read; its end comes from the germline J gene. The rearrangement joins TRBV20-1 to TRBJ2-5; D possibly uses TRBD1 or TRBD2 (5 bases each). The germline gives CDR1 DFQATT, CDR2 SNEGSKA (reference sequence). The CDR3 has 14 amino acids. V gave up 5 bases and J gave up 2 bases, with 15 bases separating them. CDR3 in amino acids: CSASTPEGQETQYF. The sequenced CDR3 bases are TGCAGTGCTTCCACTCCCGAGGGGCAAGAGACC.

This clone appeared many times. The read gets to within 3 residues of the CDR3 end, and the germline J gene fills in the rest. The chain couples TRBV20-1 to TRBJ1-4; D is perhaps TRBD1 (6 bases). Germline V lookup: CDR1 DFQATT, CDR2 SNEGSKA (reference sequence). The CDR3 extends over 14 amino acids. V gave up 6 bases and J gave up 1 base, with 12 bases separating them. The CDR3 sequence is CSALKQGTNEKLFF. CDR3 DNA, as far as it was read: TGCAGTGCATTGAAACAGGGAACTAATGAAAAA.

This clone was detected many times. The observed sequence ends 3 residues before the CDR3 terminus, with the missing tail filled in from the germline J gene. The rearrangement uses TRBV7-9 and TRBJ1-1; 7 bases fit TRBD1. V lost 7 bases to trimming and J lost 3 bases; unmatched junction nucleotides: 2. Germline V gives CDR1 SEHNR, CDR2 FQNEAQ (reference sequence). This CDR3 has 12 residues. CDR3 bases read: TGTGCCAGCAAGGGGGCAGACACTGAA. It is translated as CASKGADTE. The whole CDR3 reads CASKGADTEAFF. Using reference TRBV7-9 and TRBJ1-1 for the parts outside the CDR3, the full variable domain is DTGVSQNPRHKITKRGQNVTFRCDPISEHNRLYWYRQTLGQGPEFLTYFQNEAQLEKSRLLSDRFSAERPKGSFSTLEIQRTEQGDSAMYLCASKGADTEAFFGQGTRLTVV.

This clone came up many times. The read comes to an end 3 residues before the CDR3 does, leaving the germline J gene to fill in the end. This chain links TRBV10-3 with TRBJ1-5; maybe TRBD1 (6 bases). The CDR3 has 15 amino acids. Germline V gene sequence: CDR1 ENHRY, CDR2 SYGVKD. V was trimmed by 0 bases and J by 2 bases, leaving 8 bases between them. Here the CDR3 reads CAISESAGGNQPQHF. Partial CDR3 DNA: TGTGCCATCAGTGAGTCGGCAGGGGGCAATCAGCCC.

Many counts were recorded for this clone. Read data end 3 residues before the CDR3 end; the end is taken from the germline J gene. V and J are TRBV19 and TRBJ2-1; maybe TRBD1 (5 bases). The CDR3 extends over 20 amino acids. Germline loops: CDR1 LNHDA, CDR2 SQIVND (reference sequence). The V end lost 1 base, the J end lost 5 bases, and 27 bases lay between the germline ends. CDR3 DNA, as far as it was read: TGTGCCAGTAGTATAGCCCAGGGTTTAGGGCCCGGGTTATATGACAATGAG. Translation: CASSIAQGLGPGLYDNE. The entire CDR3 protein reads CASSIAQGLGPGLYDNEQFF.

About this clone itself: Coverage ceases 3 residues before the CDR3 finishes, and the germline J gene fills in the end. The chain recombines TRBV11-2 with TRBJ2-3; D uncertain. Germline V lookup: CDR1 SGHAT, CDR2 FQNNGV. V lost 5 bases, J lost 8 bases, and 17 bases lay in between. The length of the CDR3 is 14 residues. Incomplete CDR3 DNA: TGTGCCAGCAGCCCATCCGTTAGGGCAGGTACG. It encodes CASSPSVRAGT. The whole CDR3 reads CASSPSVRAGTQYF.

This clone was seen a handful of times. The read finishes 3 residues shy of the CDR3 end, and the germline J gene is used to complete it. The chain carries TRBV7-9 and TRBJ1-3; unclear D gene. Trimming left V 10 bases short and J 0 bases short, with 13 bases between. This CDR3 comprises 14 residues. In germline, CDR1 is SEHNR, CDR2 FQNEAQ (reference sequence). The sequenced CDR3 bases are TGTGCCACCGCCCTCCCCTACTCTGGAAACACC. Translation: CATALPYSGNT. The CDR3, in full, reads CATALPYSGNTIYF.

Only a few counts were recorded for this clone. This probably arose from a read error, given a far larger clone one base away. The CDR3 goes on 3 residues after the read ends, and that part is filled in from the germline J gene. J is TRBJ2-7 and V is TRBV30; D gene ambiguous. The CDR3 has 12 amino acids. Deletions cut 4 bases from V and 4 bases from J, with 11 bases between. Germline V gene data show CDR1 as GTSNPN and CDR2 as SVGIG (reference sequence). The CDR3 region is CAWNRVFYEQYF. Incomplete CDR3 DNA: TGTGCCTGGAACAGAGTCTTTTACGAG.